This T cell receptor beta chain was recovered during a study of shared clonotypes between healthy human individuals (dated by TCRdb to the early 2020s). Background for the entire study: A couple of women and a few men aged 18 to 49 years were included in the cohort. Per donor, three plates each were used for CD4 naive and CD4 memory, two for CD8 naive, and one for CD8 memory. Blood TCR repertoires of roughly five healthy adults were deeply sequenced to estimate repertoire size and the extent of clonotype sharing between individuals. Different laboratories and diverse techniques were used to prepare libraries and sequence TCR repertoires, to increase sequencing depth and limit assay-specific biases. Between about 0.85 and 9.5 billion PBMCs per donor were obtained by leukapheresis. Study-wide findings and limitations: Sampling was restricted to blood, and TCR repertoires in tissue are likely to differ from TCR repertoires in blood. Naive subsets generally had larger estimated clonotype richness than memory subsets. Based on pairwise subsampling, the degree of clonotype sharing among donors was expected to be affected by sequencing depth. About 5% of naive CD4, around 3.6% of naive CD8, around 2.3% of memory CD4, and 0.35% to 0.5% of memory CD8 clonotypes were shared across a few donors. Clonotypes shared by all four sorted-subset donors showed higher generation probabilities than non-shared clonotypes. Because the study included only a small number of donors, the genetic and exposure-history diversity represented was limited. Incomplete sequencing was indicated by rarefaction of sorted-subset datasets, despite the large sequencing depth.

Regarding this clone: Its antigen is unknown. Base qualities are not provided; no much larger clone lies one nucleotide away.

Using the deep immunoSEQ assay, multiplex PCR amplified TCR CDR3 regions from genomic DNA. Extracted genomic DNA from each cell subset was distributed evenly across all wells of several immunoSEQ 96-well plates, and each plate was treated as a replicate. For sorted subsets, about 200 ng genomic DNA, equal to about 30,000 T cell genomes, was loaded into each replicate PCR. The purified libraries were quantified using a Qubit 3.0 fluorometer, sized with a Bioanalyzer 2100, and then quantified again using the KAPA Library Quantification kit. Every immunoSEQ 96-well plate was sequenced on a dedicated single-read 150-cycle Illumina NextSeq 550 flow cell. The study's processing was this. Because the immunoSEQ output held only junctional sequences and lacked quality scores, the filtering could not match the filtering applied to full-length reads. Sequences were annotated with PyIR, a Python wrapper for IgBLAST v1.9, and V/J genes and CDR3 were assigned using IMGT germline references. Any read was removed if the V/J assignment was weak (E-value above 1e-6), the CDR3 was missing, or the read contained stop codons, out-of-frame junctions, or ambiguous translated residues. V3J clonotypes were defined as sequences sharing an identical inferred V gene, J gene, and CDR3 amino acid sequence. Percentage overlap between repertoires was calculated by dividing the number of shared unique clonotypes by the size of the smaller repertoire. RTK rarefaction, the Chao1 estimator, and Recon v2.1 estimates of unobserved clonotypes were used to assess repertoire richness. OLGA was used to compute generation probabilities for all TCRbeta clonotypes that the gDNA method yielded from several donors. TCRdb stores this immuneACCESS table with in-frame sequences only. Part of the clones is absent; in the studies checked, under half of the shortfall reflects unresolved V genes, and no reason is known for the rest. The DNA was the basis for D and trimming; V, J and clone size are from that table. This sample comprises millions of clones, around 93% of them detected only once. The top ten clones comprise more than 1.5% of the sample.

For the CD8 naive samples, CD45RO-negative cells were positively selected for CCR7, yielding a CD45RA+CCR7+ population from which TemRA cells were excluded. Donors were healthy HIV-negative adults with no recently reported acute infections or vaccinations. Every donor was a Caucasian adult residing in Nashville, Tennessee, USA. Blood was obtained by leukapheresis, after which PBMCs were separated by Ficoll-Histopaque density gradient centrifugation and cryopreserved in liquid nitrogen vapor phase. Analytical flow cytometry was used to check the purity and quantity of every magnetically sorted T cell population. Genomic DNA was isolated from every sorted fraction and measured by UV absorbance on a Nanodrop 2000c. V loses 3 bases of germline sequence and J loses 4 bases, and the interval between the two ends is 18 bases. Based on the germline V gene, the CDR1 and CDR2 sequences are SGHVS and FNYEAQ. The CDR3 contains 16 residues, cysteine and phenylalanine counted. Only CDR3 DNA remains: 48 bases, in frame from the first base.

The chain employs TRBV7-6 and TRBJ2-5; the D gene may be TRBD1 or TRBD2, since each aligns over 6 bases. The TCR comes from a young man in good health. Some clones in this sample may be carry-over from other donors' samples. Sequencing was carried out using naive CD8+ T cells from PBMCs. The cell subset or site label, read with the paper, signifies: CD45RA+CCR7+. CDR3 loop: CASSLGGAGGGETQYF. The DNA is TGTGCCAGCAGCTTGGGGGGAGCTGGGGGCGGAGAGACCCAGTACTTC.